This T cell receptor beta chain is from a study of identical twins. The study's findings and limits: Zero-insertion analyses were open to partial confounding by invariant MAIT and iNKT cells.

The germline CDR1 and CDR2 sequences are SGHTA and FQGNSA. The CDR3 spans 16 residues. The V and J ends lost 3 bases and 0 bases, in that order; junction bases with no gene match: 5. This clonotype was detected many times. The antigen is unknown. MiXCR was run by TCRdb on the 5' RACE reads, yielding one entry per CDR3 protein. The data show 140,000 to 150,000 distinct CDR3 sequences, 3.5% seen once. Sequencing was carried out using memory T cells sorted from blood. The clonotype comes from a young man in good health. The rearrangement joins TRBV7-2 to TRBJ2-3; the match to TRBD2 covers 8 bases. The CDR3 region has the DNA TGTGCCAGCAGCTTTACTAGCGGTGCTAGCACAGATACGCAGTATTTT. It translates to CASSFTSGASTDTQYF. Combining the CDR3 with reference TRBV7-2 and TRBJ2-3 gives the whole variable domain GAGVSQSPSNKVTEKGKDVELRCDPISGHTALYWYRQSLGQGLEFLIYFQGNSAPDKSGLPSDRFSAERTGGSVSTLTIQRTQQEDSAVYLCASSFTSGASTDTQYFGPGTRLTVL.